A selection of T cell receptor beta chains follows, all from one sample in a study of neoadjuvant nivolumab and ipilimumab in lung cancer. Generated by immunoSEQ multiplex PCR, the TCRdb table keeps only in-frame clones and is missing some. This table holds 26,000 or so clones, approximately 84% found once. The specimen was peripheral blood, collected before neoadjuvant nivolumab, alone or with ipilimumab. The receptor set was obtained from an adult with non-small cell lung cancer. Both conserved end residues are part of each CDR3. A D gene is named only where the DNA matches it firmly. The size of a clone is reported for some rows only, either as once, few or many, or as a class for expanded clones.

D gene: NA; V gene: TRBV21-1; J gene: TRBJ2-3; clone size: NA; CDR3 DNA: TGTGCCAGCAGCGCCAGACTAGCGGGGGTCACAGATACGCAGTATTTT; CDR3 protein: CASSARLAGVTDTQYF
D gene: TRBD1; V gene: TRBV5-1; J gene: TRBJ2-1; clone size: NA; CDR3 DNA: TGCGCCAGCAGCCTGACAGGGGCAAGGGGAATCAATGAGCAGTTCTTC; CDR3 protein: CASSLTGARGINEQFF
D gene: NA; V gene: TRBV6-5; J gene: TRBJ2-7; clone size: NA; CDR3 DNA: TGTGCCAGCAGTCCGACAGTTATTAGCTCCTACGAGCAGTACTTC; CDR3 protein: CASSPTVISSYEQYF
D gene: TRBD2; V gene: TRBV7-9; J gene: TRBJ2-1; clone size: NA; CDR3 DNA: TGTGCCAGCGGACTAGCGGGGGGTGACAATGAGCAGTTCTTC; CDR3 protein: CASGLAGGDNEQFF
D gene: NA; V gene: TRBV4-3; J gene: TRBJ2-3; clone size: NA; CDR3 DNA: TGCGCCAGCAGCCATAAGTCAGCGGGGACAGCCACTAGCACAGATACGCAGTATTTT; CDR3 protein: CASSHKSAGTATSTDTQYF
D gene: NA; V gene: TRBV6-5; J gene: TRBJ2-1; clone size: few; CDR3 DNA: TGTGCCAGCAGTCTCCTGACAGACGACAATGAGCAGTTCTTC; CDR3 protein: CASSLLTDDNEQFF
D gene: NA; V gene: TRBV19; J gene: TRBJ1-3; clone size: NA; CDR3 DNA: TGTGCCAGTAGTGTCCGACAGCTCTCTGGAAACACCATATATTTT; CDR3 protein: CASSVRQLSGNTIYF
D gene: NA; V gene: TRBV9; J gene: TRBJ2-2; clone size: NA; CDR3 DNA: TGTGCCAGCAGCCCCGGGTCCACCGGGGAGCTGTTTTTT; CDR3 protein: CASSPGSTGELFF
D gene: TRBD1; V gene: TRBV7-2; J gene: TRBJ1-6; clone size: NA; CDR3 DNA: TGTGCCAGCAGCTTAGTTTCCGACAGGGGGATCTCACCCCTCCACTTT; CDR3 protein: CASSLVSDRGISPLHF
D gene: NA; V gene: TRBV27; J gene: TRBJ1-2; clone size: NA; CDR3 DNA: TGTGCCACCCGGACCGGGGGGGAGGGCTACACCTTC; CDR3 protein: CATRTGGEGYTF
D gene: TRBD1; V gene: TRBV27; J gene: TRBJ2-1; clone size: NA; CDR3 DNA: TGTGCCAGCAGCCCACTGGGACAGTACAATGAGCAGTTCTTC; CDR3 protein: CASSPLGQYNEQFF
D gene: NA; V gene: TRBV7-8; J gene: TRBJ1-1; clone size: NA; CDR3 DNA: TGTGCCAGCAGCTTAGCGCTTTGGGCTTATTCGAACACTGAAGCTTTCTTT; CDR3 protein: CASSLALWAYSNTEAFF
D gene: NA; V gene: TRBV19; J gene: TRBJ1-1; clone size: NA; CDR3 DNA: TGTGCCAGTAGTGTTGACAGGACTGAAGCTTTCTTT; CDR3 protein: CASSVDRTEAFF
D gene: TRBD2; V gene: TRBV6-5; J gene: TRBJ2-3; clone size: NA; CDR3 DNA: TGTGCCAGCAGTTCTGAGCGGGGCCACGCCACAGATACGCAGTATTTT; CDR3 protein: CASSSERGHATDTQYF
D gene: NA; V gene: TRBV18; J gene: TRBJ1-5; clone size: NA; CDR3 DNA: TGTGCCAGCTCACCGCCTGGCCAGCCCCAGCATTTT; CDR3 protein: CASSPPGQPQHF
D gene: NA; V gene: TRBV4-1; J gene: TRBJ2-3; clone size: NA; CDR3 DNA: TGCGCCAGCAGCCAGACGCAGGAAGATACGCAGTATTTT; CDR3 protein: CASSQTQEDTQYF
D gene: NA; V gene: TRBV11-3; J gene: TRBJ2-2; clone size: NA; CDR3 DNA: TGTGCCAGCAGCTTAAGAAGGGAAACCGGGGAGCTGTTTTTT; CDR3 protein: CASSLRRETGELFF
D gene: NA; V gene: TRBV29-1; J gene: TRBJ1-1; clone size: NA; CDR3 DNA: TGCAGCGTAGCTTGGGGCGATGACACTGAAGCTTTCTTT; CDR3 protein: CSVAWGDDTEAFF
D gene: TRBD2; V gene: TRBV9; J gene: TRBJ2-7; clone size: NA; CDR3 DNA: TGTGCCAGCAGCGCTAGCGGGGATTTCTCCTACGAGCAGTACTTC; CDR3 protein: CASSASGDFSYEQYF
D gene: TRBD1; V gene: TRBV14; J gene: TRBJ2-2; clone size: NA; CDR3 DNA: TGTGCCAGCAGCCAGCCTTACGGGACAGCTAGCACCGGGGAGCTGTTTTTT; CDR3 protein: CASSQPYGTASTGELFF